The rows below give T cell receptor beta chains drawn from one sample of a study of TIL therapy for anti-PD-1-resistant metastatic lung cancer. Sequenced by immunoSEQ multiplex PCR; TCRdb stores in-frame clones only, minus some. The sample records over 6,000 clones, about 66% being singletons. The sequencing used tumor tissue, collected at baseline. Every receptor here comes from a person between 25 and 79 years old with non-small cell lung cancer. CDR3s include the opening cysteine and the closing phenylalanine or tryptophan. The order of the fields is J gene, V gene, clone size, D gene, CDR3 protein, CDR3 DNA. D genes are given only for firm matches. Expanded clones get a size class; other rows say once, few or many, or leave the size out.

TRBJ2-7	TRBV14	few	-	CASSQSADPTYEQYF	TGTGCCAGCAGCCAGTCCGCGGACCCTACCTACGAGCAGTACTTC
TRBJ2-1	TRBV7-2	-	TRBD2	CASSLATSGRVHEQFF	TGTGCCAGCAGCCTAGCGACTAGCGGGAGGGTACATGAGCAGTTCTTC
TRBJ1-2	TRBV12-3/TRBV12-4	once	-	CASSFPLTF	TGTGCCAGCAGTTTCCCTTTGACCTTC
TRBJ1-6	TRBV6-5	-	-	CASKSVYNSPLHF	TGTGCCAGCAAGTCAGTTTATAATTCACCCCTCCACTTT
TRBJ2-7	TRBV5-1	few	TRBD2	CASSTSAISSYEQYF	TGCGCCAGCAGCACTAGCGCCATAAGCTCCTACGAGCAGTACTTC
TRBJ2-3	TRBV6-2/TRBV6-3	-	TRBD1	CASSGDSLTLRADTQYF	TGTGCCAGCAGCGGGGACAGCTTAACATTAAGGGCAGATACGCAGTATTTT
TRBJ2-7	TRBV27	few	-	CASSQRASYEQYF	TGTGCCAGCAGTCAACGGGCCTCCTACGAGCAGTACTTC
TRBJ1-5	TRBV12-3/TRBV12-4	medium-sized	-	CASSLLEAQPQHF	TGTGCCAGCAGTTTGTTGGAAGCTCAGCCCCAGCATTTT
TRBJ1-1	TRBV27	large	-	CASSSNSDFTEAFF	TGTGCCAGCAGTTCCAACTCAGATTTCACTGAAGCTTTCTTT
TRBJ2-2	TRBV3-1/TRBV3-2	-	-	CASSRSTFRELFF	TGTGCCAGCAGCCGATCGACATTCCGGGAGCTGTTTTTT
TRBJ2-7	TRBV7-6	-	-	CASSLAAGTYEQYF	TGTGCCAGCAGCTTAGCTGCCGGAACCTACGAGCAGTACTTC
TRBJ1-5	TRBV6-2/TRBV6-3	-	TRBD1	CASRPTGGWAQPQHF	TGTGCCAGCAGGCCTACAGGGGGCTGGGCTCAGCCCCAGCATTTT
TRBJ1-3	TRBV7-2	medium-sized	-	CASSLLPYSGNTIYF	TGTGCCAGCAGCTTACTCCCTTACTCTGGAAACACCATATATTTT
TRBJ1-2	TRBV6-2/TRBV6-3	few	TRBD1	CASSSFRASGQGYTF	TGTGCCAGCAGTTCATTCAGGGCCTCGGGACAGGGCTACACCTTC
TRBJ2-7	TRBV4-1	-	TRBD1	CASSSVTGGRTYEQYF	TGCGCCAGCAGCTCAGTTACAGGGGGCAGGACCTACGAGCAGTACTTC
TRBJ1-1	TRBV6-5	-	TRBD1	CASSYSMRQGAEAFF	TGTGCCAGCAGTTACTCGATGCGACAGGGGGCTGAAGCTTTCTTT
TRBJ2-3	TRBV4-1	-	TRBD1	CASNPTGGFPDTQYF	TGCGCCAGCAACCCGACAGGGGGCTTCCCAGATACGCAGTATTTT
TRBJ2-2	TRBV5-1	medium-sized	-	CASSWGTAGTGELFF	TGCGCCAGCAGCTGGGGGACAGCGGGCACCGGGGAGCTGTTTTTT